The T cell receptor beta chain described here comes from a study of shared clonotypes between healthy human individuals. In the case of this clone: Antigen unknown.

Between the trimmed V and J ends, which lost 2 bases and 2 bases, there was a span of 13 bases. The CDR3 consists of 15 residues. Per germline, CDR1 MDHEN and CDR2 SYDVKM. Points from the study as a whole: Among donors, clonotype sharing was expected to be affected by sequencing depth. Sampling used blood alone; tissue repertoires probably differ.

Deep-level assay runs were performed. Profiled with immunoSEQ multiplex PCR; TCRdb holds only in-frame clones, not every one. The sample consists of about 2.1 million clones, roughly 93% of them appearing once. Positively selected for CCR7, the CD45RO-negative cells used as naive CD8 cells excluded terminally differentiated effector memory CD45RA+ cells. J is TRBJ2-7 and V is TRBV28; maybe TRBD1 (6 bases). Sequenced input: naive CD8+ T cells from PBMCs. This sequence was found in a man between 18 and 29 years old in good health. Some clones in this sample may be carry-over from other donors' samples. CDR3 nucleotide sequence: TGTGCCAGCAGTTTAGGCAGGGGCCAAGCCTACGAGCAGTACTTC. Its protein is CASSLGRGQAYEQYF.